The next 14 T cell receptor beta chains were all read from a single sample in a study of cytomegalovirus exposure and HLA in healthy donors. This PCR relied on a set of 60 Vbeta primers and 13 Jbeta primers. The table came from immunoSEQ multiplex PCR; TCRdb's copy has only in-frame clones and leaves some out. The sample has 100,000 or so clones; roughly 88% are singletons. Sequencing used PBMCs. The receptor source for this set is a woman aged 18-29 years in good health and CMV-seronegative.

The rearrangement uses TRBV7-2 and TRBJ2-5; TRBD1 agrees at 7 bases. The CDR3 spans 14 residues. Germline values: CDR1 SGHTA, CDR2 FQGNSA. V lost 4 bases and J lost 2; bases outside the gene matches: 4. In nucleotides, the CDR3 is TGTGCCAGCAGCTCACCGGACAGGCAAGAGACCCAGTACTTC. Protein: CASSSPDRQETQYF.

The chain couples TRBV11-3 to TRBJ2-4; 8 bases line up with TRBD2. The CDR3 runs 14 residues. Germline-derived CDR1 and CDR2 are SGHNT and YENEEA. V shed 4 bases, J shed 4 bases, and the junction held 3 bases outside the gene matches. CDR3 residues: CASSSGGEKNIQYF. The DNA for the CDR3 is TGTGCCAGCAGCTCGGGGGGGGAGAAAAACATTCAGTACTTC.

The genes are TRBV19 and TRBJ1-5, with D uncertain. The V and J ends lost 6 bases and 0 bases respectively, with 6 bases between them. The CDR3 totals 13 residues. The germline V gene encodes CDR1 LNHDA and CDR2 SQIVND (reference sequence). CDR3 region: CASRLISNQPQHF. CDR3 DNA sequence: TGTGCCAGTAGACTGATTAGCAATCAGCCCCAGCATTTT.

Details on this clone: Germline is not matched at one junction end, which may reflect a read error. The chain has TRBV7-9 and TRBJ1-5; 7 bases line up with TRBD1. CDR1 is SEHNR, CDR2 FQNEAQ, per germline (reference sequence). The CDR3 is 16 amino acids. CDR3 sequence (DNA): TGTTCCAGCAGCTCAGCTACAGGGGATTGGGGTCAGCCCCAGCATTTT. It is translated as CSSSSATGDWGQPQHF. Drawing the rest from reference TRBV7-9 and TRBJ1-5, the complete variable domain is DTGVSQNPRHKITKRGQNVTFRCDPISEHNRLYWYRQTLGQGPEFLTYFQNEAQLEKSRLLSDRFSAERPKGSFSTLEIQRTEQGDSAMYLCSSSSATGDWGQPQHFGDGTRLSIL.

The V and J genes are TRBV5-4 and TRBJ2-7; 9 positions agree with TRBD1. Trimming took 1 base from V and 4 from J; bases not matched to a gene: 6. This CDR3 has 15 residues. Germline-derived CDR1 and CDR2 are SGHNT and YYREEE (reference sequence). DNA for the CDR3: TGTGCCAGCAGCTTGTCAGGGACAGGGTTGTACGAGCAGTACTTC. Its translation is CASSLSGTGLYEQYF.

This rearrangement joins TRBV28 to TRBJ2-1; TRBD2 matches 9 bases. The CDR3 consists of 15 residues. The V gene end was trimmed by 5 bases and the J gene end by 9 bases; junction bases not matched to a gene: 11. Germline V gene sequence: CDR1 MDHEN, CDR2 SYDVKM. Written as DNA, the CDR3 is TGTGCCAGCAGTGCCCCGAGCGGGAGGTGGAGTGAGCAGTTCTTC. It specifies CASSAPSGRWSEQFF.

The rearrangement joins TRBV28 to TRBJ1-2, with D possibly being TRBD1 (6 bases). Trimming removed 5 bases at V and 1 base at J, with 8 bases between. The CDR3 has 13 residues. Germline CDR1 and CDR2: MDHEN and SYDVKM. The CDR3 protein is CASSVQGNYGYTF. CDR3 nucleotide sequence: TGTGCCAGCAGTGTACAGGGTAACTATGGCTACACCTTC.

J is TRBJ2-3 and V is TRBV2; TRBD2 matches 11 bases. Germline lookup yields CDR1 SNHLY and CDR2 FYNNEI. After removal of 6 bases from V and 2 bases from J, the junction contained 7 bases not matched to a gene. This CDR3 is 16 amino acids long. Here the CDR3 reads CASRATSGVFTDTQYF. As DNA, the CDR3 is TGTGCCAGCAGGGCGACTAGCGGGGTCTTCACAGATACGCAGTATTTT.

This clone was counted a single time. The V gene is TRBV5-3, the J gene TRBJ2-1, with D possibly matching TRBD2 (5 bases). TRBV5-3 belongs to the ORF category, with a function that is uncertain. The CDR3 runs 15 residues. Trimming left V 1 base short and J 2 bases short, with 10 bases between. Written as DNA, the CDR3 is TGTGCCAGAAGCTTGCGAGGGCTTCCCTACAATGAGCAGTTCTTC. Its protein is CARSLRGLPYNEQFF.

V gene TRBV28 combines with J gene TRBJ1-3; D possibly corresponds to TRBD1 (6 bases). From germline, CDR1 is MDHEN and CDR2 SYDVKM. This CDR3 is 10 amino acids long. CDR3 in amino acids: CPGAGNTIYF. The CDR3, as DNA: TGTCCAGGGGCTGGAAACACCATATATTTT.

The chain combines TRBV5-3 with TRBJ1-5, with a possible D match to TRBD1 (6 bases). TRBV5-3 is an open reading frame, and its role is uncertain. The CDR3 extends over 14 amino acids. Trimming cost V 4 bases and J 3 bases, with 11 bases left between them. As DNA, the CDR3 is TGTGCCAGAAGCCCCGGACAGAACAATCAGCCCCAGCATTTT. This codes for CARSPGQNNQPQHF.

This clone was seen a handful of times. The chain employs TRBV15 and TRBJ1-2; 7 bases fit TRBD1. This CDR3 spans 15 amino acids. Germline-derived CDR1 and CDR2 are LNHNV and YYDKDF (reference sequence). The junction had 12 bases not matched to a gene; V was cut back by 3 bases and J by 8 bases. This chain's CDR3 is CATSRTITGVEGYTF. CDR3 nucleotides: TGTGCCACCAGCAGGACTATTACAGGGGTCGAGGGCTACACCTTC. The full variable domain, completed using reference TRBV15 and TRBJ1-2, is DAMVIQNPRYQVTQFGKPVTLSCSQTLNHNVMYWYQQKSSQAPKLLFHYYDKDFNNEADTPDNFQSRRPNTSFCFLDIRSPGLGDTAMYLCATSRTITGVEGYTFGSGTRLTVV.

The chain combines TRBV18 with TRBJ2-7; TRBD2 is a possible D gene (6 bases). Trimming pared 3 bases from V and 4 bases from J, leaving 19 bases between. The CDR3 contains 16 residues. Germline-derived CDR1 and CDR2 are KGHSH and LQKENI. The CDR3 here is CASSPWKPGEVYEQYF. The CDR3 nucleotides read TGTGCCAGCTCACCGTGGAAACCGGGGGAGGTTTACGAGCAGTACTTC. Complete variable domain (other parts from reference TRBV18 and TRBJ2-7): NAGVMQNPRHLVRRRGQEARLRCSPMKGHSHVYWYRQLPEEGLKFMVYLQKENIIDESGMPKERFSAEFPKEGPSILRIQQVVRGDSAAYFCASSPWKPGEVYEQYFGPGTRLTVT.

This sequence joins TRBV28 and TRBJ1-1; a weak D match, TRBD1 (6 bases). The CDR3 spans 14 residues. The V and J ends lost 4 bases and 6 bases respectively, with 15 bases between them. Germline loops: CDR1 MDHEN, CDR2 SYDVKM. CDR3 nucleotides: TGTGCCAGCAGTTCCGGTGACAGGTTGGCTGAAGCTTTCTTT. Protein: CASSSGDRLAEAFF.